One sample yielded the 32 T cell receptor beta chains listed below, sequenced in a study of Ad26.COV2.S vaccination and SARS-CoV-2 variants. Treatment defined: roughly 19 received Ad26.COV2.S at low or high dose, single or two shots; about 5 received placebo; per-sample allocation not given. Sampling took place 63 days after the first vaccine or placebo injection. Libraries were prepared by immunoSEQ multiplex PCR; TCRdb keeps only in-frame clonotypes and omits some of them. The data show 300,000 to 450,000 clones, with approximately 81% seen just once and roughly 3.1% held by the top ten. The sample consisted of peripheral blood, taken in a trial of Ad26.COV2.S vaccine versus placebo. These receptors originate from a person aged 18 to 59 who received the Ad26.COV2.S COVID-19 vaccine or a placebo.

This sequence joins TRBV14 and TRBJ1-2, with 9 bases that match TRBD1. CDR1 and CDR2 from the germline V gene are SGHDN and FVKESK. This CDR3 spans 14 amino acids. The ends lost 6 bases at V and 5 bases at J; junction bases unmatched: 7. CDR3 amino acids: CASRPPGQGYGYTF. As DNA, the CDR3 is TGTGCCAGCAGACCCCCGGGACAGGGTTATGGCTACACCTTC.

The rearrangement links TRBV7-2 to TRBJ2-5; D possibly uses TRBD1 or TRBD2 (7 bases each). V was shortened by 2 bases and J by 7 bases, with 11 bases between the two germline ends. This CDR3 has 13 residues. Germline CDR1 reads SGHTA; CDR2 reads FQGNSA. Here the CDR3 DNA reads TGTGCCAGCAGCTTAACAGGGGAGGGGACCCAGTACTTC. This sequence encodes CASSLTGEGTQYF. The full variable domain, rest sourced from reference TRBV7-2 and TRBJ2-5, is GAGVSQSPSNKVTEKGKDVELRCDPISGHTALYWYRQSLGQGLEFLIYFQGNSAPDKSGLPSDRFSAERTGGSVSTLTIQRTQQEDSAVYLCASSLTGEGTQYFGPGTRLLVL.

This sequence joins TRBV6-4 and TRBJ1-4; D is uncertain. Between the trimmed V and J ends, which lost 2 bases and 6 bases, there was a span of 10 bases. The germline gives CDR1 MRHNA, CDR2 SNTAGT. This CDR3 has 14 residues. Written as DNA, the CDR3 is TGTGCCAGCAGTGACGCGCCCTGGGATGAAAAACTGTTTTTT. Its protein product is CASSDAPWDEKLFF.

V and J are TRBV28 and TRBJ1-5; 7 bases align to TRBD1. Germline CDR1 and CDR2: MDHEN and SYDVKM. V gave up 6 bases and J gave up 7 bases; unmatched junction bases: 6. CDR3 length: 13 amino acids. CDR3 protein: CASSRDRDQPQHF. CDR3 DNA sequence: TGTGCCAGCAGCAGGGACAGAGACCAGCCCCAGCATTTT.

This chain connects TRBV6-2 or TRBV6-3 to TRBJ2-7; D not certain. V lost 2 bases and J 3 bases, leaving 17 bases between the germline ends. The CDR3 runs to 16 residues. The V gene's germline CDR1 is MNHEY and CDR2 SVGEGT. The CDR3: CASSYEPGQVFYEQYF. In DNA form, the CDR3 reads TGTGCCAGCAGTTACGAACCCGGCCAGGTCTTCTACGAGCAGTACTTC.

This clone was picked up many times. This chain links TRBV5-4 with TRBJ2-7; TRBD2 agrees at 8 bases. The CDR3 has 16 residues. The germline gives CDR1 SGHNT, CDR2 YYREEE (reference sequence). J gave up 0 bases and V 4 bases, and 9 bases lay outside the gene matches. The DNA of the CDR3 is TGTGCCAGCAGCCCAGGAGGGACTAGGAGCTCCTACGAGCAGTACTTC. This translates into CASSPGGTRSSYEQYF.

The CDR3: CASSPRTSGGFNEQFF. The DNA for the CDR3 is TGTGCCAGCAGCCCCCGGACTAGCGGGGGGTTCAATGAGCAGTTCTTC. The rearrangement uses TRBV9 and TRBJ2-1; 14 bases agree with TRBD2. J lost 6 bases, V lost 4 bases, and 6 bases had no gene match. This CDR3 spans 16 amino acids. The V gene's germline CDR1 is SGDLS and CDR2 YYNGEE. Full variable domain (rest looked up from reference TRBV9 and TRBJ2-1): DSGVTQTPKHLITATGQRVTLRCSPRSGDLSVYWYQQSLDQGLQFLIQYYNGEERAKGNILERFSAQQFPDLHSELNLSSLELGDSALYFCASSPRTSGGFNEQFFGPGTRLTVL.

This chain joins TRBV15 and TRBJ1-2; D not resolved. With 4 bases removed from V and 5 bases from J, the gap between germline ends came to 11 bases. The CDR3 totals 13 residues. Germline values: CDR1 LNHNV, CDR2 YYDKDF (reference sequence). The CDR3, as DNA: TGTGCCACCAGCACGGGCAGCGGATATGGCTACACCTTC. Residues: CATSTGSGYGYTF.

V usage is TRBV11-3 and J usage is TRBJ2-3, with D possibly being TRBD1 (6 bases). The germline V gene has CDR1 SGHNT and CDR2 YENEEA. The length of the CDR3 is 16 residues. The V end was cut by 5 bases, the J end by 2 bases, with 17 bases between. The CDR3 spells CASSPALTGATDTQYF. The DNA for the CDR3 is TGTGCCAGCAGCCCCGCCCTGACAGGTGCCACAGATACGCAGTATTTT. The full variable domain, in which reference TRBV11-3 and TRBJ2-3 provide the parts outside the CDR3, is EAGVVQSPRYKIIEKKQPVAFWCNPISGHNTLYWYLQNLGQGPELLIRYENEEAVDDSQLPKDRFSAERLKGVDSTLKIQPAELGDSAVYLCASSPALTGATDTQYFGPGTRLTVL.

V is TRBV28 and J is TRBJ2-1; TRBD1 is a possible D gene (5 bases). Germline V gene sequence: CDR1 MDHEN, CDR2 SYDVKM. The CDR3 is made up of 11 amino acids. V shed 8 bases and J shed 8 bases, with 10 bases lying between them. In nucleotides, the CDR3 is TGTGCCAGCGGGATCAGGGATGAGCAGTTCTTC. Translation: CASGIRDEQFF.

This clone appeared once. V and J are TRBV20-1 and TRBJ2-3; weak D call: TRBD2 (6 bases). Trimming shortened V by 3 bases and J by 2 bases, and 18 bases separated the two germline ends. The CDR3 sequence is 16 residues long. Germline V CDR1 and CDR2: DFQATT, SNEGSKA (reference sequence). CDR3 sequence (DNA): TGCAGTGCTAGTCCCTCCGGGGCGGGACTCACAGATACGCAGTATTTT. As protein: CSASPSGAGLTDTQYF.

The chain links TRBV4-3 to TRBJ1-4, with D hard to call. This CDR3 region has 11 residues. Trimming took off 7 bases at V and 4 bases at J, with 4 bases between the two ends. The germline V gene encodes CDR1 LGHNA and CDR2 YSLEER. The CDR3 is CASKGNEKLFF. DNA for the CDR3: TGCGCCAGCAAGGGTAATGAAAAACTGTTTTTT.

The chain joins TRBV12-3 or TRBV12-4 to TRBJ2-1; no reliable D call. Deletions cut 6 bases from V and 9 bases from J, with 15 bases between. The CDR3 length is 13 residues. CDR3 in amino acids: CASSPTGSPEQFF. CDR3 bases: TGTGCCAGCAGCCCTACCGGGTCTCCTGAGCAGTTCTTC.

V is TRBV19 and J is TRBJ2-3; D unclear. V gave up 5 bases and J gave up 2 bases, with 17 bases separating them. This CDR3 is 16 amino acids long. Germline V gene data show CDR1 as LNHDA and CDR2 as SQIVND (reference sequence). For the CDR3, the DNA is TGTGCCAGTAGTTTAGGGTCGGCAAACCCCACAGATACGCAGTATTTT. It is translated as CASSLGSANPTDTQYF.

This clone occurred a few times. The V call is TRBV5-4, the J call TRBJ1-5; D might be TRBD1 (5 bases). Germline CDR1 is SGHNT and CDR2 is YYREEE (reference sequence). The ends were cut back, 4 bases at V and 2 bases at J, with 13 bases in the middle. This CDR3 is built from 15 residues. This CDR3 is CASSPGRGGNQPQHF. For the CDR3, the DNA is TGTGCCAGCAGCCCGGGACGGGGCGGCAATCAGCCCCAGCATTTT.

The V gene is TRBV7-6, the J gene TRBJ2-3; TRBD1 matches at 11 bases. This CDR3 has 16 residues. V trimming: 5 bases; J trimming: 2 bases; junction bases outside the gene matches: 6. Germline V gene data show CDR1 as SGHVS and CDR2 as FNYEAQ. CDR3 loop: CASSPRDRGTTDTQYF. In nucleotides, the CDR3 is TGTGCCAGCAGCCCCCGGGACAGGGGGACCACAGATACGCAGTATTTT.

The genes are TRBV12-3 or TRBV12-4 and TRBJ2-3, with 7 nucleotides matching TRBD2. J gave up 8 bases and V 7 bases, and 3 bases lay outside the gene matches. The CDR3 is made up of 11 amino acids. CDR3 region: CASIGGSTQYF. In DNA form, the CDR3 reads TGTGCCAGCATCGGGGGGTCTACGCAGTATTTT.

This clone came up a few times. The chain has TRBV2 and TRBJ2-5; 7 nucleotides align to TRBD2. Germline trimming cut 7 bases from V and 2 bases from J; bases unmatched to any gene: 10. The CDR3 is 15 amino acids. The germline gives CDR1 SNHLY, CDR2 FYNNEI. The CDR3 here is CASTGQLAAQETQYF. CDR3 DNA sequence: TGTGCCAGCACAGGTCAGCTAGCGGCACAAGAGACCCAGTACTTC.

V usage is TRBV7-2 and J usage is TRBJ2-5, with D uncertain. This CDR3 is built from 15 residues. Trimming took 1 base from V and 0 from J, leaving 9 bases between them. Per the germline V gene, CDR1 is SGHTA and CDR2 is FQGNSA. This CDR3 is CASSLGSTNQETQYF. The CDR3 DNA reads as TGTGCCAGCAGCTTAGGTAGCACGAACCAAGAGACCCAGTACTTC.

The J gene is TRBJ1-1, the V gene TRBV7-9; no reliable D call. Germline V CDR1 and CDR2: SEHNR, FQNEAQ (reference sequence). V lost 1 base, J lost 4 bases, and 13 bases lay in between. The CDR3 is 15 amino acids. CDR3 region: CASSLGEGFATEAFF. The CDR3 coding sequence is TGTGCCAGCAGCTTAGGTGAAGGATTTGCCACTGAAGCTTTCTTT.

V usage is TRBV2 and J usage is TRBJ2-1, with 8 nucleotides matching TRBD2. V lost 7 bases, J lost 4 bases, and 6 bases stayed unmatched. The CDR3 contains 14 residues. From germline, CDR1 is SNHLY and CDR2 FYNNEI. Here the CDR3 reads CASKNSGVYNEQFF. For the CDR3, the DNA is TGTGCCAGCAAGAATAGCGGGGTATACAATGAGCAGTTCTTC.

V usage is TRBV5-1 and J usage is TRBJ2-7; D remains unclear. The CDR3 has 14 residues. Looked up from germline, CDR1 is SGHRS and CDR2 is YFSETQ. Between the trimmed V and J ends, which lost 0 bases and 0 bases, there was a span of 7 bases. The CDR3 spells CASSLASGSYEQYF. The CDR3 region has the DNA TGCGCCAGCAGCTTGGCCTCGGGCTCCTACGAGCAGTACTTC. Filled out from reference TRBV5-1 and TRBJ2-7, the complete variable domain reads KAGVTQTPRYLIKTRGQQVTLSCSPISGHRSVSWYQQTPGQGLQFLFEYFSETQRNKGNFPGRFSGRQFSNSRSEMNVSTLELGDSALYLCASSLASGSYEQYFGPGTRLTVT.

The chain uses TRBV24-1 and TRBJ1-5; 7 bases line up with TRBD1. The V gene end was trimmed by 7 bases and the J gene end by 2 bases; junction bases not matched to a gene: 4. The CDR3 spans 14 residues. Germline assignment: CDR1 KGHDR and CDR2 SFDVKD. This CDR3 is CATSDRVGNQPQHF. The CDR3 nucleotides read TGTGCCACCAGCGACAGGGTAGGCAATCAGCCCCAGCATTTT.

The J gene is TRBJ1-1, the V gene TRBV21-1; TRBD1, the table's D call, was not compared with the DNA. TRBV21-1 corresponds to a pseudogene. This CDR3 has 17 residues. CDR3 in DNA: TGTGCCAGCAGCTTGCGAACGCGAGGGGGCGAGACCACTGAAGCTTTCTTT. Encoded protein: CASSLRTRGGETTEAFF.

V is TRBV19 and J is TRBJ1-5; 7 bases are shared with TRBD1. Germline-derived CDR1 and CDR2 are LNHDA and SQIVND (reference sequence). CDR3 length: 16 residues. J was trimmed by 0 bases and V by 4 bases; bases with no gene match: 6. CDR3 protein: CASSRDSYYSNQPQHF. CDR3 in DNA: TGTGCCAGTAGTAGGGACAGCTACTATAGCAATCAGCCCCAGCATTTT. Full variable domain (missing parts from reference TRBV19 and TRBJ1-5): DGGITQSPKYLFRKEGQNVTLSCEQNLNHDAMYWYRQDPGQGLRLIYYSQIVNDFQKGDIAEGYSVSREKKESFPLTVTSAQKNPTAFYLCASSRDSYYSNQPQHFGDGTRLSIL.

The chain employs TRBV18 and TRBJ2-5; tentatively, D is TRBD1 (6 bases). The germline V gene encodes CDR1 KGHSH and CDR2 LQKENI. The CDR3 covers 15 residues. Trimming left V 8 bases short and J 5 bases short, with 21 bases between. DNA for the CDR3: TGTGCCAGCACCTCGACAGGAGCCGGCCGGGAGACCCAGTACTTC. Its protein product is CASTSTGAGRETQYF. Supplemented by reference TRBV18 and TRBJ2-5, the full variable domain reads NAGVMQNPRHLVRRRGQEARLRCSPMKGHSHVYWYRQLPEEGLKFMVYLQKENIIDESGMPKERFSAEFPKEGPSILRIQQVVRGDSAAYFCASTSTGAGRETQYFGPGTRLLVL.

V is TRBV7-8 and J is TRBJ1-3, with a weak D call TRBD1 (5 bases). This CDR3 is built from 15 residues. Looked up from germline, CDR1 is SGHVS and CDR2 is FQNEAQ. The germline V and J ends were trimmed by 2 bases and 2 bases, with 10 bases remaining between them. The CDR3 here is CASSLSQGAGNTIYF. The CDR3 DNA follows: TGTGCCAGCAGCTTAAGCCAGGGCGCTGGAAACACCATATATTTT.

The chain has TRBV7-2 and TRBJ2-1; 14 nucleotides align to TRBD2. Trimming removed 4 bases from V and 8 bases from J; junction bases left unmatched: 7. Germline V gene sequence: CDR1 SGHTA, CDR2 FQGNSA. This CDR3 region has 16 residues. The CDR3 bases are TGTGCCAGCAGCTCCCCGAGGACTAGCGGGAGGTATGAGCAGTTCTTC. Protein sequence: CASSSPRTSGRYEQFF.

The J gene is TRBJ2-7, the V gene TRBV5-3, with D tentatively TRBD1 (5 bases). TRBV5-3 is treated as an ORF (open reading frame) with a function not yet certain. The V and J ends lost 4 bases and 3 bases respectively, with 8 bases between them. The length of the CDR3 is 12 residues. CDR3 in amino acids: CARSPQVYEQYF. In nucleotides, the CDR3 is TGTGCCAGAAGCCCACAGGTCTACGAGCAGTACTTC.

CDR3: CASSLEGKRQYF. The CDR3 DNA is TGTGCCAGCAGTCTAGAAGGGAAGCGGCAGTACTTC. This chain links TRBV28 with TRBJ2-7; D is undetermined. V shed 5 bases and J shed 9 bases, with 14 bases lying between them. The CDR3 sequence is 12 residues long. Germline loops: CDR1 MDHEN, CDR2 SYDVKM. Supplemented by reference TRBV28 and TRBJ2-7, the full variable domain reads DVKVTQSSRYLVKRTGEKVFLECVQDMDHENMFWYRQDPGLGLRLIYFSYDVKMKEKGDIPEGYSVSREKKERFSLILESASTNQTSMYLCASSLEGKRQYFGPGTRLTVT.

The chain is built from TRBV6-5 and TRBJ2-7; D not certain. V dropped 6 bases and J dropped 2 bases, with 5 bases sitting between them. The length of the CDR3 is 11 residues. CDR1 and CDR2 from the germline V gene are MNHEY and SVGAGI. The CDR3 coding sequence is TGTGCCAGCAGAAATGCCTACGAGCAGTACTTC. It codes for CASRNAYEQYF.

The genes are TRBV15 and TRBJ2-5; 13 bases map to TRBD2. The CDR3 is made up of 15 amino acids. V dropped 5 bases and J dropped 3; count of bases not matched to a gene: 3. Per germline, CDR1 LNHNV and CDR2 YYDKDF (reference sequence). The CDR3 nucleotides read TGTGCCACCAGCCTAGGACTAGCGGGAGAAGAGACCCAGTACTTC. Encoded protein: CATSLGLAGEETQYF.